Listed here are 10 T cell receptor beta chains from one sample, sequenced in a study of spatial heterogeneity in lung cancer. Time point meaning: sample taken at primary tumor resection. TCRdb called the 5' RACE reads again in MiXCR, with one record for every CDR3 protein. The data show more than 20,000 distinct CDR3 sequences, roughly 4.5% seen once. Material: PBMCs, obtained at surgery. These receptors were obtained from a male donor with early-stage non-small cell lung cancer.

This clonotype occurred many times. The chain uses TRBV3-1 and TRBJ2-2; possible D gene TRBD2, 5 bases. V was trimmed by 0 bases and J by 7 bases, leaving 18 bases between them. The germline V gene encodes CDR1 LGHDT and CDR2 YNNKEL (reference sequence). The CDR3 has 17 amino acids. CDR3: CASSQELEAGPVGELFF. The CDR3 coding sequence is TGTGCCAGCAGCCAAGAATTGGAGGCAGGCCCAGTCGGGGAGCTGTTTTTT.

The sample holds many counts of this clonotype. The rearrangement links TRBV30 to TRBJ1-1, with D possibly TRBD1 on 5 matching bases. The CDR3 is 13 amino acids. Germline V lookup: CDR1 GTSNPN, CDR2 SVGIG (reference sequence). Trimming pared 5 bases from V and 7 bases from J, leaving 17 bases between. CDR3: CAWLPGGKSEAFF. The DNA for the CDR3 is TGTGCCTGGCTCCCGGGGGGTAAGAGTGAAGCTTTCTTT.

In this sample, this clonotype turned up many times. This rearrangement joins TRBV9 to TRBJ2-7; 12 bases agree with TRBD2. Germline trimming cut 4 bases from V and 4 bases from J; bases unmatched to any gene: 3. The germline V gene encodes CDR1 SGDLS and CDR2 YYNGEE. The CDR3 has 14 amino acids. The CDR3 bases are TGTGCCAGCAGCCTTACTAGCGGGGGGTACGAGCAGTACTTC. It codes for CASSLTSGGYEQYF.

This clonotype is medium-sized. Here the CDR3 DNA reads TGCAGCGTTGGCCGCTTGGATAAAGATACGCAGTATTTT. Translation: CSVGRLDKDTQYF. This chain uses TRBV29-1 with TRBJ2-3, with D unclear. V was pared by 4 bases and J by 5 bases, with 13 bases between. The CDR3 spans 13 residues. Germline V gene data show CDR1 as SQVTM and CDR2 as ANQGSEA.

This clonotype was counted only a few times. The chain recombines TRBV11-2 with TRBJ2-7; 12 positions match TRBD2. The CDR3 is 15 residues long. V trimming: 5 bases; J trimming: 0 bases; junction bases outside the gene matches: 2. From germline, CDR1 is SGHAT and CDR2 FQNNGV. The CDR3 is CASSRTSGNSYEQYF. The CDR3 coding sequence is TGTGCCAGCAGCCGGACTAGCGGGAACTCCTACGAGCAGTACTTC.

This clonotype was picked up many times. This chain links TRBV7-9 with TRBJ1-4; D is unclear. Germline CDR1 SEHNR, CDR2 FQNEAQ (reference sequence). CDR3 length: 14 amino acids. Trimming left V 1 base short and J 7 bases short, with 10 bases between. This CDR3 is CASSLVGNGEKLFF. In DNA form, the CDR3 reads TGTGCCAGCAGCTTAGTAGGGAACGGTGAAAAACTGTTTTTT.

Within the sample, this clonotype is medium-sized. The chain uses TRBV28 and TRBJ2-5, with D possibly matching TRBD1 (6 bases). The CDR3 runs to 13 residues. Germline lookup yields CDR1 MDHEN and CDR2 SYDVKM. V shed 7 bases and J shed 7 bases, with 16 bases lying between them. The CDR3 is CASTQGQSRTQYF. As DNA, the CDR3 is TGTGCCAGCACCCAGGGGCAATCGAGGACCCAGTACTTC.

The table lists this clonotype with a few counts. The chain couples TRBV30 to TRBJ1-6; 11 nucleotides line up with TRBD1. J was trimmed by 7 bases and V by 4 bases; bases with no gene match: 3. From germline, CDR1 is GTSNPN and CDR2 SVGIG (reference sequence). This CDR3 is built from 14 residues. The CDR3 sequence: CAWNRDRGNSPLHF. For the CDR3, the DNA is TGTGCCTGGAACCGGGACAGGGGGAATTCACCCCTCCACTTT.

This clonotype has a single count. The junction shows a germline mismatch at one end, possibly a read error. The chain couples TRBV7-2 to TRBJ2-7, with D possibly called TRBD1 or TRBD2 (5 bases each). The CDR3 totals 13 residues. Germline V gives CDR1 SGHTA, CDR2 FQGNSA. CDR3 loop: CASSLGLGTHFDF. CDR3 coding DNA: TGTGCCAGCAGCTTAGGCCTGGGGACCCATTTCGACTTC.

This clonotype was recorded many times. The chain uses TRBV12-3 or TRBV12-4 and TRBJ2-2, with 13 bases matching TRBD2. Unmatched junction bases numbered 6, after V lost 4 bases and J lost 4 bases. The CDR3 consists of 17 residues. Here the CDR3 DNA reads TGTGCCAGCAGTTCCCGGGGACTAGCGGGACTCACCGGGGAGCTGTTTTTT. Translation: CASSSRGLAGLTGELFF.